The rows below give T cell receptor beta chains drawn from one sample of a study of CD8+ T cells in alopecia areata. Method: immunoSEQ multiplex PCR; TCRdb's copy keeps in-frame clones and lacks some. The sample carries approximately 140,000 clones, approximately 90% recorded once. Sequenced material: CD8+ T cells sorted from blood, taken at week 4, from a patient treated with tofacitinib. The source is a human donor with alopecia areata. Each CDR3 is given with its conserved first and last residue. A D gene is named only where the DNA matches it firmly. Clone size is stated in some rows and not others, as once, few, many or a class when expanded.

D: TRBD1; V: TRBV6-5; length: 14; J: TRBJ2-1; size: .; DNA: TGTGCCAGCAGTTACTGGACAGGGGTCGATGAGCAGTTCTTC; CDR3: CASSYWTGVDEQFF
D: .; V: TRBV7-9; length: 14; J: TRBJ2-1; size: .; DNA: TGTGCCAGCAGCCAAGTCCGGAACGACAATGAGCAGTTCTTC; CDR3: CASSQVRNDNEQFF
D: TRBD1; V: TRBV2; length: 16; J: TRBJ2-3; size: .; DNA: TGTGCCAGCAGTTTCCGGGACAGGGGCCAGACAGATACGCAGTATTTT; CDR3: CASSFRDRGQTDTQYF
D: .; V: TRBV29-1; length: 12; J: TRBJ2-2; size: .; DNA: TGCAGCGTTGTCAAGGACACCGGGGAGCTGTTTTTT; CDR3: CSVVKDTGELFF
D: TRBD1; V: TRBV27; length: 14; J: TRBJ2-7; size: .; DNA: TGTGCCAGCAGTTTGGGGACAGGTAGGCACGAGCAGTACTTC; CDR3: CASSLGTGRHEQYF
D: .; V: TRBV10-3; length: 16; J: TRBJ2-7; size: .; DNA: TGTGCCATCAGTGAGGGGGGGGCCTCCGGAGTCGACGAGCAGTACTTC; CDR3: CAISEGGASGVDEQYF
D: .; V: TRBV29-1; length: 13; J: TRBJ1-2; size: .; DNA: TGCAGCGTTGTTGTCTTTATACAGGAGGGCTACACCTTC; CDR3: CSVVVFIQEGYTF
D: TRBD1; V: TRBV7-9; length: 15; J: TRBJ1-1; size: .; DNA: TGTGCCAGCACGCTCGAGGGGGCAGGGAACACTGAAGCTTTCTTT; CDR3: CASTLEGAGNTEAFF
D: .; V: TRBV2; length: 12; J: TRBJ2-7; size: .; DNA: TGTGCCAGCAGGGGTGGGGTTTACGAGCAGTACTTC; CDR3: CASRGGVYEQYF
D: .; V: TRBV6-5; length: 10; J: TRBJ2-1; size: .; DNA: TGTGCCAGCAGTTACCCGGAGCAGTTCTTC; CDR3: CASSYPEQFF
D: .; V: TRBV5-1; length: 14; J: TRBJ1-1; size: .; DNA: TGCGCCAGCAGCCCCTATTTCGGAAACACTGAAGCTTTCTTT; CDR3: CASSPYFGNTEAFF
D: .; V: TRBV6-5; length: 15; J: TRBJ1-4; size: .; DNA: TGTGCCAGCAGTTACCCCCAGGGTTCTGGTGAAAAACTGTTTTTT; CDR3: CASSYPQGSGEKLFF
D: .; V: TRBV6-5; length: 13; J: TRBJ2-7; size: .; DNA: TGTGCCAGCATAGGACTGCACTCCTACGAGCAGTACTTC; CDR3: CASIGLHSYEQYF
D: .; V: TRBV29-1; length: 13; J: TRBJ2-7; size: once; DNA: TGCAGCGTCTGCCGCCCGGGGGCCGACGAGCAGTACTTC; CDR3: CSVCRPGADEQYF
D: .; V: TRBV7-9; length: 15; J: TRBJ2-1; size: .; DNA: TGTGCCAGCAGCCGTGCTCTTAAGCCCTACAATGAGCAGTTCTTC; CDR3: CASSRALKPYNEQFF
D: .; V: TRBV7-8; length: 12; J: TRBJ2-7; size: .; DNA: TGTGCCAGCAGCCCGGGGAGCTACGAGCAGTACTTC; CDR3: CASSPGSYEQYF
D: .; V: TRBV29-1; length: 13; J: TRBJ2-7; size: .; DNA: TGCAGCGTTGAGGGGGCGAAGGCCTACGAGCAGTACTTC; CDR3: CSVEGAKAYEQYF